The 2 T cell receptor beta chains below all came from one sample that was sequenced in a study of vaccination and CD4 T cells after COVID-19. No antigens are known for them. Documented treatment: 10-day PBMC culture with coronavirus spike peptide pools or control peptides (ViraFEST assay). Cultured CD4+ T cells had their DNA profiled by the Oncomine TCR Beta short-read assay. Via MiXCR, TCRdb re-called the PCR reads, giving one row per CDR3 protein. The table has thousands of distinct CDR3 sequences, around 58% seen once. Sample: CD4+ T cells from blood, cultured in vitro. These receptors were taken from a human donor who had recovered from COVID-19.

CDR3 DNA: TGTGCCAGCAGCGACAGGTCTAGCAATCAGCCCCAGCATTTT. Protein product: CASSDRSSNQPQHF. The chain has TRBV2 and TRBJ1-5; D possibly corresponds to TRBD1 (6 bases). The V end lost 6 bases, the J end lost 0 bases, and 9 bases lay between the germline ends. Germline CDR1 reads SNHLY; CDR2 reads FYNNEI. This CDR3 has 14 residues.

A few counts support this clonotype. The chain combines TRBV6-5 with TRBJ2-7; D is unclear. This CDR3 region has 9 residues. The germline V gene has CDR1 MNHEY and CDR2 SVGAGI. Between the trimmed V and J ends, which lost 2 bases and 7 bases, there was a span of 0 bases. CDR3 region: CASSYEQYF. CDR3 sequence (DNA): TGTGCCAGCAGTTACGAGCAGTACTTC.